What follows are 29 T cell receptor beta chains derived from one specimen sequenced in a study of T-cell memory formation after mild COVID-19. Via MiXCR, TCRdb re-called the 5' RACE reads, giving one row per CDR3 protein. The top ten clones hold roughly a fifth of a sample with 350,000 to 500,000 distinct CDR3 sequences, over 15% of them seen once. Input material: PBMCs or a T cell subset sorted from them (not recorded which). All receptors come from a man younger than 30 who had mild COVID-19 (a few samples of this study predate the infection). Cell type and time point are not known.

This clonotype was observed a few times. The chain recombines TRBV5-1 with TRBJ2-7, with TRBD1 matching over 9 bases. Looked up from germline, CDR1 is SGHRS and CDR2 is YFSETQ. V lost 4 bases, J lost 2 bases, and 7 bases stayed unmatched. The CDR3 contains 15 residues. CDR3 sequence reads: CASSARQGEAYEQYF. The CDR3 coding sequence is TGCGCCAGCAGCGCCCGACAGGGGGAGGCCTACGAGCAGTACTTC.

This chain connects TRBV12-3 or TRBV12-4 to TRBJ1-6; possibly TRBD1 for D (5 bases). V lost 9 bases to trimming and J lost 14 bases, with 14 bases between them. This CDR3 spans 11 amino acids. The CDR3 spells CASSGGGALHF. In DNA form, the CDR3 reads TGTGCCAGTTCCGGGGGGGGAGCCCTCCACTTT.

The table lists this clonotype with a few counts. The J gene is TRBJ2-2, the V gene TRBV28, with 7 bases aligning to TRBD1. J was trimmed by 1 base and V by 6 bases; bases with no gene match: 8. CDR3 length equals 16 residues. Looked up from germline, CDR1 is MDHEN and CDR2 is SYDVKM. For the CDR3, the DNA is TGTGCCAGCAGCCTACCGGGACAGCAGAACACCGGGGAGCTGTTTTTT. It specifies CASSLPGQQNTGELFF.

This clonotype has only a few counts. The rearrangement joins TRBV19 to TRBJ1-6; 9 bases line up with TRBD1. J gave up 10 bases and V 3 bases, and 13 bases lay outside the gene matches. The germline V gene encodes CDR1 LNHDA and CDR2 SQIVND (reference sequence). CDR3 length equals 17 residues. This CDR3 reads CASSISAFTGGSSPLHF. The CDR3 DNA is TGTGCCAGTAGTATCAGTGCTTTTACAGGGGGCAGCTCACCCCTCCACTTT.

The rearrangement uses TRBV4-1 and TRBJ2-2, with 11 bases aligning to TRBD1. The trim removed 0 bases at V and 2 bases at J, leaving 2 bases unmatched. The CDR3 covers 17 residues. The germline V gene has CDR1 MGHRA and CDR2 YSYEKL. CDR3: CASSQDGQGANTGELFF. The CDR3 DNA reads TGCGCCAGCAGCCAAGACGGACAGGGGGCTAACACCGGGGAGCTGTTTTTT.

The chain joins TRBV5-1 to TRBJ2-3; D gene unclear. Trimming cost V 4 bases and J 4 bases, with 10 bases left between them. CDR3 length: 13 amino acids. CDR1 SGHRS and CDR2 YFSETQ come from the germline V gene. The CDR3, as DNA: TGCGCCAGCAGCCCTCCGGGTCCAGATACGCAGTATTTT. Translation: CASSPPGPDTQYF.

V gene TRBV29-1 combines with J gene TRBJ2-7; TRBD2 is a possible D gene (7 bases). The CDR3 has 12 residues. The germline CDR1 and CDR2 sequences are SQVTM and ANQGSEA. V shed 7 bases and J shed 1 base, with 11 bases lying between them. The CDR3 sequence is CSAGGDSYEQYF. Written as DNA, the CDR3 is TGCAGCGCGGGGGGCGATTCCTACGAGCAGTACTTC.

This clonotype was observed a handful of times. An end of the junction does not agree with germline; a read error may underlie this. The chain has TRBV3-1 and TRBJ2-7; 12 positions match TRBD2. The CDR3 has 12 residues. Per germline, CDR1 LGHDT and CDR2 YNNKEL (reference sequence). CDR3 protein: CASSQGASGGAF. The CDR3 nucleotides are TGTGCCAGCAGCCAGGGAGCTAGCGGGGGGGCCTTC.

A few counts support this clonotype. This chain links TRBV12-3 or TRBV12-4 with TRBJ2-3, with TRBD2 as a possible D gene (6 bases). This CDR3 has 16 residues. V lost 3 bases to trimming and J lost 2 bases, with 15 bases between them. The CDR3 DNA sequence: TGTGCCAGCAGTTTCCGCTCTGGGACTTTCACAGATACGCAGTATTTT. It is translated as CASSFRSGTFTDTQYF.

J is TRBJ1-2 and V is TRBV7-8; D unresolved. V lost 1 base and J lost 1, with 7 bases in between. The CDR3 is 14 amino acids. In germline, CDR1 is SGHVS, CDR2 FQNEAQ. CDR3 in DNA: TGTGCCAGCAGCTTAGACGCGAATAACTATGGCTACACCTTC. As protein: CASSLDANNYGYTF.

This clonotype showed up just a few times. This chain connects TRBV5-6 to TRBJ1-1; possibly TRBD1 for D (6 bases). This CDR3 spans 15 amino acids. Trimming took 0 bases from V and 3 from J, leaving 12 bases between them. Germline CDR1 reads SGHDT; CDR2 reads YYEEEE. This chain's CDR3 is CASSLARGGHTEAFF. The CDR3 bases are TGTGCCAGCAGCTTGGCTAGAGGGGGTCACACTGAAGCTTTCTTT.

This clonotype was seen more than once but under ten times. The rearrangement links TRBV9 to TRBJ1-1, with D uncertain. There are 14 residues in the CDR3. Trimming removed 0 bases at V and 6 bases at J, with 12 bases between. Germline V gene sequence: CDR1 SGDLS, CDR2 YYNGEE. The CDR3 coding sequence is TGTGCCAGCAGCGTAGTTATAGGCCCGCCTGAAGCTTTCTTT. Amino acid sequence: CASSVVIGPPEAFF.

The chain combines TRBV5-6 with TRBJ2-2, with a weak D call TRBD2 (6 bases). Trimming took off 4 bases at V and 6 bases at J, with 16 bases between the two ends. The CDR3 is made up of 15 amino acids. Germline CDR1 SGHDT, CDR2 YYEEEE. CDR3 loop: CASSRRRDLPGELFF. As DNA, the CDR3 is TGTGCCAGCAGCCGTCGGCGGGACCTTCCCGGGGAGCTGTTTTTT.

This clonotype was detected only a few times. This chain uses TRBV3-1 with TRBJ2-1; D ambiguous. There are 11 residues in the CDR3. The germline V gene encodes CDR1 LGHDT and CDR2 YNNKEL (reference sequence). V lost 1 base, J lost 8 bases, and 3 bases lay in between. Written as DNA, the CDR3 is TGTGCCAGCAGCCAAGTCGATGAGCAGTTCTTC. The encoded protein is CASSQVDEQFF.

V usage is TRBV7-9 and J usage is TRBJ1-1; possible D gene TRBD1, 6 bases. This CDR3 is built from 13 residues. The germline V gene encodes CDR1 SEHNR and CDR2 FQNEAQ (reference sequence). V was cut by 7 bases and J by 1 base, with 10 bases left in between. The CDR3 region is CASNRQANTEAFF. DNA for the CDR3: TGTGCCAGCAACCGACAGGCGAACACTGAAGCTTTCTTT.

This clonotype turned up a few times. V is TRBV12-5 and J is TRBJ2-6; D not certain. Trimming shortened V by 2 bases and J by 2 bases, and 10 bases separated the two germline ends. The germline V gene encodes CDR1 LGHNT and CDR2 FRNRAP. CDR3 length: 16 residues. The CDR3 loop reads CASGLPLQAGANVLTF. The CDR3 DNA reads TGTGCTAGTGGTTTGCCCCTGCAGGCTGGGGCCAACGTCCTGACTTTC.

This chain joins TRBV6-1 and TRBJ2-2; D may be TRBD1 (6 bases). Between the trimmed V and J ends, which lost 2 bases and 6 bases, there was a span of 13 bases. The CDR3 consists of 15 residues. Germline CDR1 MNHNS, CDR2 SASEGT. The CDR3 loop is CASSEFPTGPGELFF. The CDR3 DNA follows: TGTGCCAGCAGTGAATTCCCAACAGGGCCCGGGGAGCTGTTTTTT.

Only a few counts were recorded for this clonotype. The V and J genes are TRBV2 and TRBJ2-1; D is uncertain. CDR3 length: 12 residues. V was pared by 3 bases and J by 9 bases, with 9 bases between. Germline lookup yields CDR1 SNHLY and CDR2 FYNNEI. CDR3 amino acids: CASSESGGEQFF. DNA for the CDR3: TGTGCCAGCAGTGAGTCGGGCGGTGAGCAGTTCTTC.

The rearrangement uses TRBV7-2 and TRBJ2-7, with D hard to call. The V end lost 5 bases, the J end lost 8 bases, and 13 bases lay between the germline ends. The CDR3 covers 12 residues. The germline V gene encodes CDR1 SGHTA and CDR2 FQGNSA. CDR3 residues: CASSETAGKQYF. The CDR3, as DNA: TGTGCCAGCAGCGAGACGGCAGGCAAGCAGTACTTC.

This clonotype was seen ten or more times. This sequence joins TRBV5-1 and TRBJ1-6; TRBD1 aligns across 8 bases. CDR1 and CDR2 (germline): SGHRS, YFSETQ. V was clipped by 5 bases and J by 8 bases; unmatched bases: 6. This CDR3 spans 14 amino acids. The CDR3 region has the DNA TGCGCCAGCAGATCGGACAGGGAATATTCACCCCTCCACTTT. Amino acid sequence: CASRSDREYSPLHF.

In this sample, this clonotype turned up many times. CDR3 nucleotides: TGTGCCAGCAGCTGGACAGGGGGAGCCCAGCATTTT. Protein product: CASSWTGGAQHF. This rearrangement joins TRBV7-2 to TRBJ1-5; 10 bases line up with TRBD1. The germline V gene encodes CDR1 SGHTA and CDR2 FQGNSA. The length of the CDR3 is 12 residues. Trimming took 4 bases from V and 11 from J; bases not matched to a gene: 2.

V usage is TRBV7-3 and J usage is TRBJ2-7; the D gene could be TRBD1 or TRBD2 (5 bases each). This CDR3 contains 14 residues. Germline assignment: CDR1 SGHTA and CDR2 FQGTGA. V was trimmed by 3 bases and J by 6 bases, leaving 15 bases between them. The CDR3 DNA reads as TGTGCCAGCAGCTTGGGGCCCCAACGGGGCGAGCAGTACTTC. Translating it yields CASSLGPQRGEQYF.

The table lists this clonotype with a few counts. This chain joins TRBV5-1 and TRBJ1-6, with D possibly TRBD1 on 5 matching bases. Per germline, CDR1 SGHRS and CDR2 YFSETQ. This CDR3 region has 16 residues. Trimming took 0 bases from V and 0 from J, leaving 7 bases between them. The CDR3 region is CASSLGTFSYNSPLHF. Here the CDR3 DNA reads TGCGCCAGCAGCTTGGGGACATTCTCCTATAATTCACCCCTCCACTTT.

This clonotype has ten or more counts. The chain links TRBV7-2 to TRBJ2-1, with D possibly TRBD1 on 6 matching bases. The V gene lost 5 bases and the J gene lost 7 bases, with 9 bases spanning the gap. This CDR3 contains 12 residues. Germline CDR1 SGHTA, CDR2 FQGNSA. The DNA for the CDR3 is TGTGCCAGCAGCGGGGACATTAATGAGCAGTTCTTC. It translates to CASSGDINEQFF.

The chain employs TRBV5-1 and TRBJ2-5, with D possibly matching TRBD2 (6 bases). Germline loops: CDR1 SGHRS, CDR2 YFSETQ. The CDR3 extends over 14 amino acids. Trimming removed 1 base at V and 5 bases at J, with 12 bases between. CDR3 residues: CASSLNGGLETQYF. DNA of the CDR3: TGCGCCAGCAGCTTGAATGGGGGACTGGAGACCCAGTACTTC.

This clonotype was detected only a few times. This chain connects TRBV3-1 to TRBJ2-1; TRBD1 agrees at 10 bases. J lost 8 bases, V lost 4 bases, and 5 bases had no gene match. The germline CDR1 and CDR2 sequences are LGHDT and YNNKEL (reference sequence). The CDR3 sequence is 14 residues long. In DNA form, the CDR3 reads TGTGCCAGCAGCCCAGACAGGGGGCTATATGAGCAGTTCTTC. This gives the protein CASSPDRGLYEQFF.

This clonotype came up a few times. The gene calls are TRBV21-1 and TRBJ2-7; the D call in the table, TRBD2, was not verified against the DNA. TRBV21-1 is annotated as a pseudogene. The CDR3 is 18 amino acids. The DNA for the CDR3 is TGTGCCAGCAGCAAATCCTCCCCGGCGGCAGAGAGCTCCTACGAGCAGTACGTC. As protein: CASSKSSPAAESSYEQYV.

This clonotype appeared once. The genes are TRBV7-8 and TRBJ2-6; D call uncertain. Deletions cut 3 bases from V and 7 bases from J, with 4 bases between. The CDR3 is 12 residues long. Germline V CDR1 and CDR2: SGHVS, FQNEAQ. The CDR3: CASSLIANVLTF. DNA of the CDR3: TGTGCCAGCAGCTTGATAGCCAACGTCCTGACTTTC. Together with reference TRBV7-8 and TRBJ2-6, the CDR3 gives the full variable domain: GAGVSQSPRYKVAKRGQDVALRCDPISGHVSLFWYQQALGQGPEFLTYFQNEAQLDKSGLPSDRFFAERPEGSVSTLKIQRTQQEDSAVYLCASSLIANVLTFGAGSRLTVL.

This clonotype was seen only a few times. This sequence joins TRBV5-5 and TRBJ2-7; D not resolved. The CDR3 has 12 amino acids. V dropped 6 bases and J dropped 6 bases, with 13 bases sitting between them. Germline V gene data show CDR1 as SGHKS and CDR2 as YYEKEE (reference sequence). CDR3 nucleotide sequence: TGTGCCAGCACCTTCTGGATGGGCGAGCAGTACTTC. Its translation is CASTFWMGEQYF.